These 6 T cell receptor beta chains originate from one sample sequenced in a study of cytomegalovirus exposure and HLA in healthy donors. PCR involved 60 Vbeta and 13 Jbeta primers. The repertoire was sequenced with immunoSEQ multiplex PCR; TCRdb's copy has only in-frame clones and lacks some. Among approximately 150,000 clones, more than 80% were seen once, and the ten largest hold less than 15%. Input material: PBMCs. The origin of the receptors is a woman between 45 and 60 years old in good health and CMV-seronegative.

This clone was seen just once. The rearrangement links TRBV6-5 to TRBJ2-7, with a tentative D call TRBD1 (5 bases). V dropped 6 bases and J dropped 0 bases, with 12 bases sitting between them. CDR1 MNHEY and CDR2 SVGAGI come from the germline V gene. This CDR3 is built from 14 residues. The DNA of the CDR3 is TGTGCCAGCAGCCTGACAGTGAACTCCTACGAGCAGTACTTC. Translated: CASSLTVNSYEQYF.

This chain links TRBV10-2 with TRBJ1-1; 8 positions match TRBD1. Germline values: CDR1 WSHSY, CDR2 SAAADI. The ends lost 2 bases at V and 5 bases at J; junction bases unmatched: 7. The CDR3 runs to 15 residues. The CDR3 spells CASSEDPDRETEAFF. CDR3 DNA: TGCGCCAGCAGTGAGGATCCGGACAGGGAAACTGAAGCTTTCTTT.

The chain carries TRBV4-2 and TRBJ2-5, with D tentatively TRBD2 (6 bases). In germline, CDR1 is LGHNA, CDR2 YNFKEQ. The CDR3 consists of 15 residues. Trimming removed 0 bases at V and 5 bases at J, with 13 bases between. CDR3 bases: TGTGCCAGCAGCCAAGAACTAGCAGGGAGGGAGACCCAGTACTTC. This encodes CASSQELAGRETQYF.

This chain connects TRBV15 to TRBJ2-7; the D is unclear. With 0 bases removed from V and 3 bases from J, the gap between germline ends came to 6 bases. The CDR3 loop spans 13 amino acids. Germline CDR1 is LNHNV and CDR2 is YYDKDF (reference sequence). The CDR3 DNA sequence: TGTGCCACCAGCAGAGAACACTACTACGAGCAGTACTTC. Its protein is CATSREHYYEQYF. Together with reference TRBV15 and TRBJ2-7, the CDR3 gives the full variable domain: DAMVIQNPRYQVTQFGKPVTLSCSQTLNHNVMYWYQQKSSQAPKLLFHYYDKDFNNEADTPDNFQSRRPNTSFCFLDIRSPGLGDTAMYLCATSREHYYEQYFGPGTRLTVT.

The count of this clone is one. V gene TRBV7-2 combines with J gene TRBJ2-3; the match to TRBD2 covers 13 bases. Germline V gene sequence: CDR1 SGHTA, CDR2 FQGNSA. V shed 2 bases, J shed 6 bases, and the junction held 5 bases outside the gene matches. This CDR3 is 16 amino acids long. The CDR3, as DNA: TGTGCCAGCAGCTTAACTAGCGGGGGGGGCATGGATACGCAGTATTTT. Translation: CASSLTSGGGMDTQYF.

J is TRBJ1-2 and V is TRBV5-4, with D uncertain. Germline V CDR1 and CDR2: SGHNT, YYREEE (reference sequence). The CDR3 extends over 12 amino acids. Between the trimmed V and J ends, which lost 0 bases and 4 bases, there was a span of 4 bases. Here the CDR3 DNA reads TGTGCCAGCAGCTTGGGTATCTATGGCTACACCTTC. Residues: CASSLGIYGYTF. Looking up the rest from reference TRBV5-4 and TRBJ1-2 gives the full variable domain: ETGVTQSPTHLIKTRGQQVTLRCSSQSGHNTVSWYQQALGQGPQFIFQYYREEENGRGNFPPRFSGLQFPNYSSELNVNALELDDSALYLCASSLGIYGYTFGSGTRLTVV.